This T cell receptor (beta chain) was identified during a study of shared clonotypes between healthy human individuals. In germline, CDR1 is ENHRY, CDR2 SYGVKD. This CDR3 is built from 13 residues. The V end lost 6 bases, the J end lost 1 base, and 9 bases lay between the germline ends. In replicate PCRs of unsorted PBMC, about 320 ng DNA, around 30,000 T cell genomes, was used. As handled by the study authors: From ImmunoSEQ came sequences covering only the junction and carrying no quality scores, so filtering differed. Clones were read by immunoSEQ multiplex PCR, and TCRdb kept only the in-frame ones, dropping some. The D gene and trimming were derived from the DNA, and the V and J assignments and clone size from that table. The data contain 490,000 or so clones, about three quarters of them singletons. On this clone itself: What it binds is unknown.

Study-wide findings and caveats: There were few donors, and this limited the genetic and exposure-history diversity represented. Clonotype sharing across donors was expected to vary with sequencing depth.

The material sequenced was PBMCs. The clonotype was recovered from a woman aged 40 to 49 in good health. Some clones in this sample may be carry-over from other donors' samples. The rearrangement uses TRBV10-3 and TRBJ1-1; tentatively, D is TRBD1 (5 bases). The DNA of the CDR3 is TGTGCCATCAGGAGACAGAGGAACACTGAAGCTTTCTTT. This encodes CAIRRQRNTEAFF.